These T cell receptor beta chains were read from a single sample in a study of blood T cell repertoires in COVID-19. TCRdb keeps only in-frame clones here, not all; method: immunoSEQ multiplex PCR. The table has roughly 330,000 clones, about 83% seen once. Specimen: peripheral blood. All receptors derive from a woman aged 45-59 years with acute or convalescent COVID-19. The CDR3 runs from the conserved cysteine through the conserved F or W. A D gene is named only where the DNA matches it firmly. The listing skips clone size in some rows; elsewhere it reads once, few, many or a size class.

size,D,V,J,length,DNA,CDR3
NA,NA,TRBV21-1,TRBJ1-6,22,TGTGCCAGCAGCAAAAAACAGGGGGGCGTCATCGGGTATCTTCGGTATAATTCACCCCTCCACTTT,CASSKKQGGVIGYLRYNSPLHF
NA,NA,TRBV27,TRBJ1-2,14,TGTGCCAGCGCCGGACAGAATCCTAACTATGGCTACACCTTC,CASAGQNPNYGYTF
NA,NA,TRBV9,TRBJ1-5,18,TGTGCCAGCAGCGTCGACGGGGGGCCCGGATACGGCAATCAGCCCCAGCATTTT,CASSVDGGPGYGNQPQHF
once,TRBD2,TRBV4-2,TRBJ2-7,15,TGTGCCAGCAGCCAAGATAGCGGGAGTTTTTACGAGCAGTACTTC,CASSQDSGSFYEQYF
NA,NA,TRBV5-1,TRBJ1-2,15,TGCGCCAGCAGCTCCCGGGACACAGGGAGTTATGGCTACACCTTC,CASSSRDTGSYGYTF
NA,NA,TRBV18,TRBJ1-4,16,TGTGCCAGCTCGCCTAACACAGGACCAACTAATGAAAAACTGTTTTTT,CASSPNTGPTNEKLFF
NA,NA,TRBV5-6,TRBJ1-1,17,TGTGCCAGCAGCTTGGCGGGCCTGGGGTGGGAAGGGGATGAAGCTTTCTTT,CASSLAGLGWEGDEAFF
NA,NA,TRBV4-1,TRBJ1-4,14,TGCGCCAGCAGCCAAGATATGGAGCGAGAAAAACTGTTTTTT,CASSQDMEREKLFF
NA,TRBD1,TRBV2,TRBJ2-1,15,TGTGCCAGCAGCGGGACAGGGGGATCCTACAATGAGCAGTTCTTC,CASSGTGGSYNEQFF
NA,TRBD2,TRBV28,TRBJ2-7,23,TGTGCCAGCAGTTTTGGGTGGACCTGGGACCCTAGACTAGCGGGAGAAATCGCCTACGAGCAGTACTTC,CASSFGWTWDPRLAGEIAYEQYF
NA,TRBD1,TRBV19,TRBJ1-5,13,TGTGCCAGTAGTACGACAGGGACTCAGCCCCAGCATTTT,CASSTTGTQPQHF
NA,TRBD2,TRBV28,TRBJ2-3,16,TGTGCCAGCAGTTTAGGACTAGCGGTGAGCACAGATACGCAGTATTTT,CASSLGLAVSTDTQYF
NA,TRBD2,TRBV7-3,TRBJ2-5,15,TGTGCCAGCAGCTTACTAGCGGGGGTACAAGAGACCCAGTACTTC,CASSLLAGVQETQYF
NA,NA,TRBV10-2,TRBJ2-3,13,TGCGCCAGCACCCTAGCGCGAGCAGATACGCAGTATTTT,CASTLARADTQYF
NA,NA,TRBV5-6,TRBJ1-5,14,TGTGCCAGCAGCTTGGGGCAGGGCCAGGAGCCCCAGCATTTT,CASSLGQGQEPQHF
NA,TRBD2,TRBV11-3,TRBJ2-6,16,TGTGCCAGCAGCTTAGGGGGGGGGAGGGGGGCCAACGTCCTGACTTTC,CASSLGGGRGANVLTF
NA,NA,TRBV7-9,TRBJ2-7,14,TGTGCCAGCAGCTTAGGACAGAACTCCTACGAGCAGTACTTC,CASSLGQNSYEQYF
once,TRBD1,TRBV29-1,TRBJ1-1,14,TGCAGCGTTGAAAAGACAGGGCGGACTACTGAAGCTTTCTTT,CSVEKTGRTTEAFF
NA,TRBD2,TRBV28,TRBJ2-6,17,TGTGCCAGCAGTTTATTATTGGGGGGGAGTGGGGCCAACGTCCTGACTTTC,CASSLLLGGSGANVLTF
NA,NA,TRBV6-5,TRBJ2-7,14,TGTGCCATCAGCAAAGGGCAGGGGTCCTACGAGCAGTACTTC,CAISKGQGSYEQYF
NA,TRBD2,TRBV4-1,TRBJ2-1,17,TGCGCCAGCAGCCAAGTTGGTCGGACTAGGGGCTACAATGAGCAGTTCTTC,CASSQVGRTRGYNEQFF
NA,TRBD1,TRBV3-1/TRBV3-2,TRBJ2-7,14,TGTGCCAGCAGCTGGGGACAGGGATGGTACGAGCAGTACTTC,CASSWGQGWYEQYF
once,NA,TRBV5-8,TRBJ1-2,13,TGTGCCAGCAGCTTGACAGCTAACTATGGCTACACCTTC,CASSLTANYGYTF
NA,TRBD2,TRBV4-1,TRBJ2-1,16,TGCGCCAGCAGCCAAGAGGGTGCTAGCGGGTACAATGAGCAGTTCTTC,CASSQEGASGYNEQFF
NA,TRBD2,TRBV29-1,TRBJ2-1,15,TGCAGCGTCTCAAGGACTAGCTCGTACGACAATGAGCAGTTCTTC,CSVSRTSSYDNEQFF
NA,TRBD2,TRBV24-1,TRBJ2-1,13,TGTGCCACCGGGACTAGCGGGAACAATGAGCAGTTCTTC,CATGTSGNNEQFF
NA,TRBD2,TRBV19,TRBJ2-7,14,TGTGCCAGTAGTACCCTGCGGGAGACCTACGAGCAGTACTTC,CASSTLRETYEQYF
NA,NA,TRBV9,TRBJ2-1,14,TGTGCCAGCAGCGTAGGGCAAGGAGTCAATGAGCAGTTCTTC,CASSVGQGVNEQFF
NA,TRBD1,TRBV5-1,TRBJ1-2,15,TGCGCCAGCAGCCCGCGGGACAGGGGGCCATGGGGCTACACCTTC,CASSPRDRGPWGYTF
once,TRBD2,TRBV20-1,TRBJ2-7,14,TGCAGTGCTAGTGCACTAGCGGGAGCCTACGAGCAGTACTTC,CSASALAGAYEQYF
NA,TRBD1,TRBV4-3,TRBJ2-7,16,TGCGCCAGCAGCCAACTCGGGACAGGGGATTCCTACGAGCAGTACTTC,CASSQLGTGDSYEQYF
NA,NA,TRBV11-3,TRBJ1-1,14,TGTGCCAGCAGCTTTAATCGTATTAACACTGAAGCTTTCTTT,CASSFNRINTEAFF
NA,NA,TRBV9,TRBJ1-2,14,TGTGCCAGCAGGGGACGGGGGGCTAACTATGGCTACACCTTC,CASRGRGANYGYTF
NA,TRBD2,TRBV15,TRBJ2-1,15,TGTGCCACCAGCAGAGGAGGGAGGGACTACAATGAGCAGTTCTTC,CATSRGGRDYNEQFF
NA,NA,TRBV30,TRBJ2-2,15,TGTGCCTGGAGTGTAGGAGGATCGAACACCGGGGAGCTGTTTTTT,CAWSVGGSNTGELFF
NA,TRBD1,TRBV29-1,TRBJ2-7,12,TGCAGCGTTGGGGACAGGGACTACGAGCAGTACTTC,CSVGDRDYEQYF
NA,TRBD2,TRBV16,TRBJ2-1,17,TGTGCCAGCAGCCGCCGACTTGGGACTAGCGGTAAGGACGAGCAGTTCTTC,CASSRRLGTSGKDEQFF
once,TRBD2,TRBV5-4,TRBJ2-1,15,TGTGCCAGCAGCTTAGGGACTAGCGGGCGTTATGAGCAGTTCTTC,CASSLGTSGRYEQFF
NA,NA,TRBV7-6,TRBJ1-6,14,TGTGCCAGCAGCTTACCCGGAGGGGATTCACCCCTCCACTTT,CASSLPGGDSPLHF
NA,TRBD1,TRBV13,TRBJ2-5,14,TGTGCCAGCAGCCCGGACAGGGGCCAAGAGACCCAGTACTTC,CASSPDRGQETQYF
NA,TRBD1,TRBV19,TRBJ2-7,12,TGTGCCAGTAGTAGGGGACAGGAGAGGCAGTACTTC,CASSRGQERQYF
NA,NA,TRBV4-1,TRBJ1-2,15,TGCGCCAGCAGCCAAGATCACCCCGCGGCGATTGGCTACACCTTC,CASSQDHPAAIGYTF
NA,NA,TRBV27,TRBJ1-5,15,TGTGCCAGCAGCCCTACAGGGTGGGACAATCAGCCCCAGCATTTT,CASSPTGWDNQPQHF
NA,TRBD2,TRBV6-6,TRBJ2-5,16,TGTGCCAGCAGTTACGGACGGGAGGGAGGGCGAGAGACCCAGTACTTC,CASSYGREGGRETQYF
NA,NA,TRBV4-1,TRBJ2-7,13,TGCGCCAGCAGCCAATTGGAGGCCTACGAGCAGTACTTC,CASSQLEAYEQYF
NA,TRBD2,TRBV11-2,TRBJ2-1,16,TGTGCCAGCAGCTCCCGGACTAGCGGGAAATACAATGAGCAGTTCTTC,CASSSRTSGKYNEQFF
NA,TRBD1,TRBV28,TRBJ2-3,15,TGTGCCAGCATCCCCCCCGGGACAGCCCCAGATACGCAGTATTTT,CASIPPGTAPDTQYF
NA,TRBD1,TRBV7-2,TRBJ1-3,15,TGTGCCAGCAGATCTCCAGGGGGAACTGGAAACACCATATATTTT,CASRSPGGTGNTIYF